These T cell receptor beta chains were read from a single sample in a study of human T cells and chemical hapten exposure. MiXCR, applied by TCRdb to the RACE reads, yields one record per CDR3 protein. The table shows about 190,000 distinct CDR3 sequences, with around 25% occurring only once. This sample comprised whole blood, obtained in connection with sensitization to the hapten diphenylcyclopropenone (DPC). The receptors were gathered from a woman aged 40 to 55 with alopecia areata. Some clones in this sample may be carry-over from other donors' samples. Each CDR3 is given with its conserved first and last residue. A D gene is named only where the DNA matches it firmly. Expanded clones get a size class; other rows say once, few or many, or leave the size out.

size	V	D	J	DNA	CDR3
many	TRBV7-3	NA	TRBJ2-3	TGTGCCAGCAGCTTAAAAGGGCTAGCCGAAACAGATACGCAGTATTTT	CASSLKGLAETDTQYF
NA	TRBV24-1	NA	TRBJ2-1	TGTGCCACCAGTGTTTGGGGGCAGGGTGGGAATGAGCAGTTCTTC	CATSVWGQGGNEQFF
NA	TRBV30	TRBD2	TRBJ2-1	TGTGCCTGGAGTCAGGGACTAGCTAGAAATGAGCAGTTCTTC	CAWSQGLARNEQFF
once	TRBV5-1	TRBD1	TRBJ2-1	TGCGCCAGCAGCGTAGGGACAGAGAGGGATGAGCAGTTCTTC	CASSVGTERDEQFF
few	TRBV7-2	NA	TRBJ2-2	TGTGCCAGCAGCTTAGCCCGGTCCGGGGAGCTGTTTTTT	CASSLARSGELFF
few	TRBV20-1	TRBD2	TRBJ2-1	TGCAGTGCTAGAGTTTGGCGGGAGGGCTCCTACAATGAGCAGTTCTTC	CSARVWREGSYNEQFF
NA	TRBV5-1	TRBD2	TRBJ2-3	TGCGCCAGCAGCTTGCCTAGCGGGACCTTCGGGGATACGCAGTATTTT	CASSLPSGTFGDTQYF
NA	TRBV29-1	NA	TRBJ2-7	TGCAGCGTTGAAACAGGGAGGGTGGGCGGCGAGCAGTACTTC	CSVETGRVGGEQYF
NA	TRBV7-2	NA	TRBJ2-3	TGTGCCAGCAGCTTGAACCTGCCAGATACGCAGTATTTT	CASSLNLPDTQYF
NA	TRBV15	NA	TRBJ1-4	TGTGCCACCAGCAGAAAAGACGCGATAAATGAAAAACTGTTTTTT	CATSRKDAINEKLFF
few	TRBV4-3	NA	TRBJ2-5	TGCGCCAGCAGCCAAGATTTACTCGGCCTGGGAGAGACCCAGTACTTC	CASSQDLLGLGETQYF
NA	TRBV29-1	NA	TRBJ1-1	TGCAGCGTTGGGGCAGAGAACACTGAAGCTTTCTTT	CSVGAENTEAFF
NA	TRBV12-3/TRBV12-4	NA	TRBJ1-4	TGTGCCAGCAGTTTAGTCCCAGAAAAACTGTTTTTT	CASSLVPEKLFF
NA	TRBV28	NA	TRBJ2-7	TGTGCCAGCAGAACTCTCTACGAGCAGTACTTC	CASRTLYEQYF
few	TRBV6-2/TRBV6-3	NA	TRBJ2-4	TGTGCCAGCAGTTACGCCGGGATGGGGTCTTGGGACATTCAGTACTTC	CASSYAGMGSWDIQYF
few	TRBV6-5	NA	TRBJ2-3	TGTGCCAGCAGAACTAGCACAGATACGCAGTATTTT	CASRTSTDTQYF
NA	TRBV20-1	NA	TRBJ1-4	TGCAGTGCTAGGGTCCAGAGGGGAAAACTGTTTTTT	CSARVQRGKLFF
few	TRBV4-1	NA	TRBJ2-5	TGCGCCAGCAGCCAAGAAGGCCTGATATCTGAGACCCAGTACTTC	CASSQEGLISETQYF
NA	TRBV4-3	TRBD1	TRBJ2-1	TGCGCCAGCAGCCTAGGACAGGGCGCGCCGAATGAGCAGTTCTTC	CASSLGQGAPNEQFF
NA	TRBV27	NA	TRBJ1-3	TGTGCCAGCAGTTTAACAGTCTCTGGAAACACCATATATTTT	CASSLTVSGNTIYF
many	TRBV27	NA	TRBJ2-2	TGTGCCAGCAGTGCCGAACCCGGGACTCCCAACACCGGGGAGCTGTTTTTT	CASSAEPGTPNTGELFF
few	TRBV7-2	NA	TRBJ2-7	TGTGCCAGCAGCTTAGGAAGGTTCGAGCAGTACTTC	CASSLGRFEQYF
NA	TRBV6-1	NA	TRBJ1-3	TGTGCCAGCAGTGACGAGAGAAGACTTCGCTCTGGAAACACCATATATTTT	CASSDERRLRSGNTIYF
NA	TRBV20-1	TRBD1	TRBJ2-7	TGCAGCCCTGGACAGGGAACCTACGAGCAGTACTTC	CSPGQGTYEQYF
NA	TRBV20-1	TRBD2	TRBJ2-1	TGCAGTGCTAGGGTAGCGGGAGGGTTCTCCTACAATGAGCAGTTCTTC	CSARVAGGFSYNEQFF
few	TRBV9	NA	TRBJ2-5	TGTGCCAGCAGCGGACGGACTACACAAGAGACCCAGTACTTC	CASSGRTTQETQYF
NA	TRBV28	TRBD2	TRBJ2-7	TGTGCCATGCAGAGAAGCGGGAAGGGCTACGAGCAGTACTTC	CAMQRSGKGYEQYF
few	TRBV27	TRBD2	TRBJ2-1	TGTGCCAGCAGTTTATTGGCCGGGACTAGCGGGGTTGTTGAGCAGTTCTTC	CASSLLAGTSGVVEQFF
few	TRBV4-2	TRBD1	TRBJ1-1	TGTGCCAGCAGCCACGGACAGGGTAATGAAGCTTTCTTT	CASSHGQGNEAFF
few	TRBV29-1	TRBD2	TRBJ2-2	TGCAGCGCCAGGACTAGCGGAGCGAACACCGGGGAGCTGTTTTTT	CSARTSGANTGELFF
NA	TRBV3-1	NA	TRBJ1-3	TGTGCCAGCAGCTACGGGGACACCATATATTTT	CASSYGDTIYF
NA	TRBV27	TRBD1	TRBJ2-7	TGTGCCAGCAGGACCGGGACAGACCCTGCTTACGAGCAGTACTTC	CASRTGTDPAYEQYF
NA	TRBV7-2	TRBD2	TRBJ2-1	TGTGCCAGCAGCTTATTTGCTAGCGGACCTTACAATGAGCAGTTCTTC	CASSLFASGPYNEQFF
few	TRBV6-5	NA	TRBJ2-4	TGTGCCAGCAGTCGGACATCAGGGATTCAGTACTTC	CASSRTSGIQYF
NA	TRBV5-1	NA	TRBJ2-3	TGCGCCAGCCAGGTTTCCGGGATCGCAGATACGCAGTATTTT	CASQVSGIADTQYF
few	TRBV29-1	NA	TRBJ2-1	TGCAGCGTTGGTCCCAATGAGCAGTTCTTC	CSVGPNEQFF
few	TRBV20-1	TRBD1	TRBJ1-2	TGCAGTGCTCACCCGACGGACAGGGGAGGATATGGCTACACCTTC	CSAHPTDRGGYGYTF
NA	TRBV9	NA	TRBJ1-1	TGTGCCAGCAGCGTCGAGGGACGCCCGGGGGACACTGAAGCTTTCTTT	CASSVEGRPGDTEAFF
few	TRBV28	TRBD2	TRBJ2-7	TGTGCCAGCAGTTCACTAGCGGCTGACGGCTACGAGCAGTACTTC	CASSSLAADGYEQYF
few	TRBV24-1	TRBD1	TRBJ1-2	TGTGCCACCAGTAACACAGGGGGAAATGTTTATGGCTACACCTTC	CATSNTGGNVYGYTF
NA	TRBV28	NA	TRBJ1-4	TGTGCCAGCAGGGTTGACGGAGGGGGAAAACTGTTTTTT	CASRVDGGGKLFF
few	TRBV29-1	TRBD1	TRBJ2-7	TGCAGCGGTGGGGGACAGGGCCTCTACGAGCAGTACTTC	CSGGGQGLYEQYF